What follows describes a single TCR beta chain. Its antigen is currently unknown. Bulk TCR libraries used previously described methods and listed TCR primers. TCRdb used MiXCR to reprocess the PCR reads, holding one entry per CDR3 protein. The profile shows 30,000 to 40,000 distinct CDR3 sequences, roughly 19% of them singletons. The CDR3 length is 14 residues. In germline, CDR1 is LNHDA, CDR2 SQIVND (reference sequence). Trimming pared 4 bases from V and 2 bases from J, leaving 12 bases between. This specimen belongs to a study of molecular identifiers for immune sequencing clone quantification. Study conclusions and caveats: Clones above 20 RNA copies contained over 99% of effector molecules and under 1% of naive molecules.

The sample was naive CD8+ T cells from blood, with Jurkat cell RNA spiked in. Sample subset: FACS-sorted CD8+CD4-CCR7+CD45RA+ naive T cells. V gene TRBV19 combines with J gene TRBJ2-7; D unresolved. The source of this sequence is a human donor in good health. Some libraries in this study had Jurkat cell RNA spiked in. This chain's CDR3 is CASSSVTGAYEQYF. Written as DNA, the CDR3 is TGTGCCAGTAGTAGTGTCACGGGCGCCTACGAGCAGTACTTC.